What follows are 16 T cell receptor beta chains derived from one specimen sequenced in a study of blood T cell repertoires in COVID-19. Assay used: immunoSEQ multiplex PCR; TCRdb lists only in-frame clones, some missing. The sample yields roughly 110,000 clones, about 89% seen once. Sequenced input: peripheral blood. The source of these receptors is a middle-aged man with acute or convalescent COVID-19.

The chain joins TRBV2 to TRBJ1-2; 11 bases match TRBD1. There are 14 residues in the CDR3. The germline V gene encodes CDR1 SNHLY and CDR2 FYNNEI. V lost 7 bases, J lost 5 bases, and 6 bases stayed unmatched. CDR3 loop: CASKGTGGIYGYTF. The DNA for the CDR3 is TGTGCCAGCAAGGGGACAGGGGGAATTTATGGCTACACCTTC.

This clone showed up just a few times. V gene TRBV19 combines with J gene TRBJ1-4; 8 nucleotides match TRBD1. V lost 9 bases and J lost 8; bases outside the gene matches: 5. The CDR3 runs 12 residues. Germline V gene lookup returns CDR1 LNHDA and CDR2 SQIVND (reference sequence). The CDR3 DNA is TGTGCCAGCCGGGACAGGAGCGAAAAACTGTTTTTT. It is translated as CASRDRSEKLFF.

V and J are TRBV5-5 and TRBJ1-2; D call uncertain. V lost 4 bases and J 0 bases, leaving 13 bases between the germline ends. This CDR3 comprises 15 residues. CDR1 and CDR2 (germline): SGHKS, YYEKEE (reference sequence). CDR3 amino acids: CASSTTAGANYGYTF. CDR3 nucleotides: TGTGCCAGCAGCACGACGGCCGGAGCTAACTATGGCTACACCTTC.

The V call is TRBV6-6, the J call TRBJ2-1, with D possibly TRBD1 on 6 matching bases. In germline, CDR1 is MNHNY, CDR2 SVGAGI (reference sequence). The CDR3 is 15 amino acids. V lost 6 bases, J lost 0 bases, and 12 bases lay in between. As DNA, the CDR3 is TGTGCCAGCAGGAGGGACACGAGCTCCTACAATGAGCAGTTCTTC. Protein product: CASRRDTSSYNEQFF.

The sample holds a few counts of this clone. CDR3 in DNA: TGTGCCAGCAGCTTTGATCGTGAGGTGGAGGGCACAGATACGCAGTATTTT. This gives the protein CASSFDREVEGTDTQYF. The chain carries TRBV5-6 and TRBJ2-3, with D maybe TRBD2 (5 bases). The CDR3 contains 17 residues. In germline, CDR1 is SGHDT, CDR2 YYEEEE. Trimming cost V 2 bases and J 1 base, with 17 bases left between them. The full variable domain, in which reference TRBV5-6 and TRBJ2-3 provide the parts outside the CDR3, is DAGVTQSPTHLIKTRGQQVTLRCSPKSGHDTVSWYQQALGQGPQFIFQYYEEEERQRGNFPDRFSGHQFPNYSSELNVNALLLGDSALYLCASSFDREVEGTDTQYFGPGTRLTVL.

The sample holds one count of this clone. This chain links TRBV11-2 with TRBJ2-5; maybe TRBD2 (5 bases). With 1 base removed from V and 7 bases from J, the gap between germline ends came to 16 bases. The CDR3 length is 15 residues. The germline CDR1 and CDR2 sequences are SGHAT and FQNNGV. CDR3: CASSLVRESTATQYF. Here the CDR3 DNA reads TGTGCCAGCAGCTTAGTCCGGGAATCTACTGCGACCCAGTACTTC.

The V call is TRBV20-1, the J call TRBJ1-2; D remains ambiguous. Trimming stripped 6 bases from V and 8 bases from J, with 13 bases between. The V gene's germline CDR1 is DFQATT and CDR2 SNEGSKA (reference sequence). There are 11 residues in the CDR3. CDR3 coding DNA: TGCAGTGCCTGGAGGAGGATGGGCTACACCTTC. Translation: CSAWRRMGYTF.

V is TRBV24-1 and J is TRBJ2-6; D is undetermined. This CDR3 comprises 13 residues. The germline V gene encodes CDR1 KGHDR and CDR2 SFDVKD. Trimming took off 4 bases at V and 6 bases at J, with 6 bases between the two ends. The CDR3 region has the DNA TGTGCCACCAGTGACCCGGTGGCCAACGTCCTGACTTTC. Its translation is CATSDPVANVLTF.

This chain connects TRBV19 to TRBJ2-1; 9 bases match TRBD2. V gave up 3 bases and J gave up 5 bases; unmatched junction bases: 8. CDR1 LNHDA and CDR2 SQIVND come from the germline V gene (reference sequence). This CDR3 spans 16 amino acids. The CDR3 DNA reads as TGTGCCAGTAGTATTAGGTCGTTAGCGGGAGACAATGAGCAGTTCTTC. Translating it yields CASSIRSLAGDNEQFF.

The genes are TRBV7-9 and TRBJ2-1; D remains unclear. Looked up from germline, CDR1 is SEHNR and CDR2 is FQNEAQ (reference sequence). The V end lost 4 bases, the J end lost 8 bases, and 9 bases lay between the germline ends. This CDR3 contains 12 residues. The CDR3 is CASSSYPDEQFF. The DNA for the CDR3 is TGTGCCAGCAGCTCCTACCCGGATGAGCAGTTCTTC.

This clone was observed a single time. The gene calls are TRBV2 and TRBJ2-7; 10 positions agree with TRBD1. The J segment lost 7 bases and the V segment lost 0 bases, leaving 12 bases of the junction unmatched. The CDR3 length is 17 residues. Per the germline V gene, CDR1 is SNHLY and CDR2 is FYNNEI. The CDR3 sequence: CASSEATVIDRGHEQYF. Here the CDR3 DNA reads TGTGCCAGCAGTGAAGCAACGGTTATTGACAGGGGGCATGAGCAGTACTTC.

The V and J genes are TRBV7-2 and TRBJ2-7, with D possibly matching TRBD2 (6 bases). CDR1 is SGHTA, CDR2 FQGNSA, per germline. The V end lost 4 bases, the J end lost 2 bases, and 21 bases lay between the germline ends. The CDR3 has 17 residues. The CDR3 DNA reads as TGTGCCAGCAGCTCCCGAGGCGGCAGGACTACTACCTACGAGCAGTACTTC. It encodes CASSSRGGRTTTYEQYF. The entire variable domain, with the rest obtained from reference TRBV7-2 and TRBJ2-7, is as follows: GAGVSQSPSNKVTEKGKDVELRCDPISGHTALYWYRQSLGQGLEFLIYFQGNSAPDKSGLPSDRFSAERTGGSVSTLTIQRTQQEDSAVYLCASSSRGGRTTTYEQYFGPGTRLTVT.

The CDR3 loop is CSAIDRGFGTANEKLFF. CDR3 sequence (DNA): TGCAGTGCTATTGACAGGGGGTTTGGGACTGCTAATGAAAAACTGTTTTTT. V is TRBV20-1 and J is TRBJ1-4; 9 positions agree with TRBD1. The CDR3 runs to 17 residues. V lost 4 bases and J lost 3; bases outside the gene matches: 12. The germline gives CDR1 DFQATT, CDR2 SNEGSKA (reference sequence).

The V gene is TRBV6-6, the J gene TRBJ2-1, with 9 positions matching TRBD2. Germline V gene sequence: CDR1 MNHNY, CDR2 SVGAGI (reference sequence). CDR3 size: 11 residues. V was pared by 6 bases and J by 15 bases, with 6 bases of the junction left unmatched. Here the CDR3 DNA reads TGTGCCAGCAGCCTTAGCGGGAGCATGTTCTTC. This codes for CASSLSGSMFF.

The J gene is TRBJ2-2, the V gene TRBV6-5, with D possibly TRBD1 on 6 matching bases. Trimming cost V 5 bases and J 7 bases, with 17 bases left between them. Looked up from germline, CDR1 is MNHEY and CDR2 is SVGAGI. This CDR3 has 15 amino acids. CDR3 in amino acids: CASSPRTVSNGELFF. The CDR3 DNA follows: TGTGCCAGCAGTCCCAGGACAGTAAGCAACGGGGAGCTGTTTTTT.

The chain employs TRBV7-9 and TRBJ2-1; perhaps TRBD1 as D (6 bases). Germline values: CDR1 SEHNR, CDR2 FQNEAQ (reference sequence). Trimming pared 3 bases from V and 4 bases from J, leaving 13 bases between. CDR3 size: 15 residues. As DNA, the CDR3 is TGTGCCAGCAGCTTTCGGCAGGGGTCATACAATGAGCAGTTCTTC. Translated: CASSFRQGSYNEQFF.